Presented here are 10 T cell receptor beta chains from one specimen sequenced in a study of identifying expanded T cells in peripheral blood. Produced via immunoSEQ multiplex PCR; TCRdb's table is partial and in-frame only. The repertoire consists of tens of thousands of clones, with around 83% occurring once and the leading ten covering 15% to 20%. The specimen was blood. Receptor source: a person aged 18 to 69 in good health.

CDR3 region: CASRASGKGYTF. The CDR3 nucleotides read TGTGCCAGCAGGGCCTCAGGGAAAGGCTACACCTTC. The chain uses TRBV7-9 and TRBJ1-2; tentative D call: TRBD1 (5 bases). Trimming left V 6 bases short and J 8 bases short, with 13 bases between. Per the germline V gene, CDR1 is SEHNR and CDR2 is FQNEAQ (reference sequence). The CDR3 sequence is 12 residues long.

The chain couples TRBV27 to TRBJ2-7; possibly TRBD2 for D (7 bases). The CDR3 spans 17 residues. Germline-derived CDR1 and CDR2 are MNHEY and SMNVEV (reference sequence). Trimming removed 3 bases from V and 6 bases from J, with 24 bases in between. CDR3 sequence reads: CASSFRALWEGVSEQYF. The CDR3 DNA is TGTGCCAGCAGTTTTAGGGCGTTGTGGGAGGGGGTTTCCGAGCAGTACTTC.

The chain uses TRBV9 and TRBJ2-1; D perhaps matches TRBD1 (6 bases). V was shortened by 1 base and J by 3 bases, with 17 bases between the two germline ends. This CDR3 contains 17 residues. In germline, CDR1 is SGDLS, CDR2 YYNGEE. The CDR3 DNA follows: TGTGCCAGCAGCGTACTGGGGGCCCCTGGCCTCTACAATGAGCAGTTCTTC. It encodes CASSVLGAPGLYNEQFF.

J is TRBJ1-1 and V is TRBV18, with D uncertain. The V gene's germline CDR1 is KGHSH and CDR2 LQKENI. The CDR3 loop spans 14 amino acids. V was cut by 3 bases and J by 1 base, with 9 bases left in between. CDR3 nucleotide sequence: TGTGCCAGCTCACCCTCGACAAAGAACACTGAAGCTTTCTTT. Residues: CASSPSTKNTEAFF.

DNA of the CDR3: TGTGCCAGCAGCGCTCCGACCGGGACTAGCTTGTTCTTC. It codes for CASSAPTGTSLFF. The chain carries TRBV9 and TRBJ2-1; TRBD2 matches 9 bases. The CDR3 is made up of 13 amino acids. CDR1 is SGDLS, CDR2 YYNGEE, per germline. J gave up 15 bases and V 3 bases, and 10 bases lay outside the gene matches.

The rearrangement joins TRBV6-6 to TRBJ2-7; TRBD1 might be the D (5 bases). The CDR3 runs 13 residues. Germline V gene lookup returns CDR1 MNHNY and CDR2 SVGAGI (reference sequence). V gave up 2 bases and J gave up 5 bases, with 10 bases separating them. CDR3: CASSYQQENEQYF. The CDR3 DNA reads as TGTGCCAGCAGTTACCAACAGGAAAACGAGCAGTACTTC.

The rearrangement uses TRBV19 and TRBJ2-6; D might be TRBD1 (5 bases). CDR1 is LNHDA and CDR2 is SQIVND in the germline V gene (reference sequence). V was clipped by 10 bases and J by 0 bases, with 13 bases between them. The CDR3 loop spans 15 amino acids. DNA for the CDR3: TGTGCCACCGAGGACGGACACTCTGGGGCCAACGTCCTGACTTTC. Protein: CATEDGHSGANVLTF.

In its sample, this clone was seen many times. The chain is built from TRBV7-6 and TRBJ2-7; D tentatively reads TRBD1 or TRBD2 (6 bases each). The ends were cut back, 5 bases at V and 7 bases at J, with 18 bases in the middle. Germline CDR1 reads SGHVS; CDR2 reads FNYEAQ. The CDR3 runs 14 residues. DNA of the CDR3: TGTGCCAGCAGCCCCGGGGGCGCTGCGAGTGAGCAGTACTTC. Its protein product is CASSPGGAASEQYF.

CDR3 sequence: CASSVEGRMSTDTQYF. CDR3 bases: TGTGCCAGCAGCGTAGAGGGACGGATGAGCACAGATACGCAGTATTTT. The gene calls are TRBV9 and TRBJ2-3; tentatively, D is TRBD1 or TRBD2 (5 bases each). The V end lost 0 bases, the J end lost 0 bases, and 11 bases lay between the germline ends. CDR3 length: 16 amino acids. Germline CDR1 reads SGDLS; CDR2 reads YYNGEE.

The CDR3 coding sequence is TGTGCCTGGAGTGTACACACTGGAAACACCATATATTTT. This encodes CAWSVHTGNTIYF. The chain links TRBV30 to TRBJ1-3, with D uncertain. Trimming took 0 bases from V and 2 from J, leaving 5 bases between them. The CDR3 consists of 13 residues. Germline V CDR1 and CDR2: GTSNPN, SVGIG (reference sequence).